The 24 T cell receptor beta chains below all came from one sample that was sequenced in a study of T-cell reconstitution after alpha-beta-depleted transplantation in children. Preparing the TCRbeta library involved the use of unique molecular identifiers. TCRdb re-derived calls from the PCR reads in MiXCR, one entry per CDR3 protein. The sample yields more than 400,000 distinct CDR3 sequences, about an eighth seen once. The sample here was PBMCs, mostly from graft donor cells, taken 180 days after TCRalphabeta/CD19-depleted stem cell transplant. The receptor set was obtained from a female patient aged 2-10 years who had a stem cell transplant for aplastic anemia, so the T cells may come from the graft donor.

The chain links TRBV20-1 to TRBJ1-1; tentative D call: TRBD1 (5 bases). V was cut by 3 bases and J by 0 bases, with 11 bases left in between. Germline V lookup: CDR1 DFQATT, CDR2 SNEGSKA (reference sequence). CDR3 length: 14 residues. CDR3 sequence: CSARRQTLNTEAFF. The DNA of the CDR3 is TGCAGTGCTAGGAGACAGACATTGAACACTGAAGCTTTCTTT.

The chain combines TRBV29-1 with TRBJ2-1; TRBD2 aligns across 9 bases. This CDR3 comprises 12 residues. Germline CDR1 reads SQVTM; CDR2 reads ANQGSEA. The trim removed 4 bases at V and 10 bases at J, leaving 5 bases unmatched. The DNA of the CDR3 is TGCAGCGTTGTTGGTAGCGGGAGCGAGCAGTTCTTC. This codes for CSVVGSGSEQFF.

This clonotype was recorded a few times. The chain combines TRBV20-1 with TRBJ2-2; 9 bases agree with TRBD2. The junction had 13 bases not matched to a gene; V was cut back by 5 bases and J by 6 bases. This CDR3 has 16 amino acids. The germline V gene has CDR1 DFQATT and CDR2 SNEGSKA (reference sequence). The CDR3 region has the DNA TGCAGTGCTCCCCCGAGGCTAGCGGGGCCCTCCGGGGAGCTGTTTTTT. This gives the protein CSAPPRLAGPSGELFF.

This clonotype occurred a few times. CDR3 residues: CASSQDLAANNEQFF. The CDR3 DNA follows: TGCGCCAGCAGCCAAGATCTTGCGGCAAACAATGAGCAGTTCTTC. The chain carries TRBV4-3 and TRBJ2-1; D gene uncertain. CDR1 and CDR2 from the germline V gene are LGHNA and YSLEER. The CDR3 consists of 15 residues. Trimming left V 0 bases short and J 5 bases short, with 11 bases between.

Many counts were recorded for this clonotype. This chain connects TRBV5-1 to TRBJ2-2; D gene ambiguous. The CDR3 loop spans 11 amino acids. Germline CDR1 and CDR2: SGHRS and YFSETQ. The V and J ends lost 2 bases and 6 bases respectively, with 2 bases between them. CDR3 nucleotide sequence: TGCGCCAGCAGCTTCCCCGGGGAGCTGTTTTTT. It codes for CASSFPGELFF.

V usage is TRBV7-3 and J usage is TRBJ2-5, with TRBD2 matching 7 bases. Trimming took 6 bases from V and 5 from J; bases not matched to a gene: 6. Per germline, CDR1 SGHTA and CDR2 FQGTGA. The CDR3 totals 13 residues. Here the CDR3 DNA reads TGTGCCAGCAGACGGGCAGCGGGGGAGACCCAGTACTTC. Amino acids: CASRRAAGETQYF.

This chain uses TRBV7-2 with TRBJ2-1; 9 bases align to TRBD2. J lost 2 bases, V lost 4 bases, and 6 bases had no gene match. This CDR3 has 16 residues. Germline V gene data show CDR1 as SGHTA and CDR2 as FQGNSA. In DNA, the CDR3 is TGTGCCAGCAGCTCACACCGGACTAGCGCCTACAATGAGCAGTTCTTC. Amino acid sequence: CASSSHRTSAYNEQFF.

This clonotype was counted many times. V is TRBV12-3 or TRBV12-4 and J is TRBJ1-2; D gene uncertain. V lost 3 bases and J lost 4, with 6 bases in between. The CDR3 is 12 residues long. The CDR3 loop reads CASSFPGYGYTF. CDR3 DNA: TGTGCCAGCAGTTTCCCTGGCTATGGCTACACCTTC.

The CDR3 DNA sequence: TGCGCCAGCAGCCCTCGACCGGCAAACACTGAAGCTTTCTTT. Its protein product is CASSPRPANTEAFF. The chain has TRBV4-3 and TRBJ1-1; no clear D gene. V lost 4 bases and J 2 bases, leaving 11 bases between the germline ends. The germline V gene has CDR1 LGHNA and CDR2 YSLEER. This CDR3 comprises 14 residues.

This sequence joins TRBV15 and TRBJ2-7; D is perhaps TRBD1 or TRBD2 (5 bases each). The germline CDR1 and CDR2 sequences are LNHNV and YYDKDF (reference sequence). The CDR3 has 15 residues. V gave up 0 bases and J gave up 1 base, with 10 bases separating them. The CDR3 sequence: CATSRDRGGSYEQYV. The CDR3 nucleotides are TGTGCCACCAGCAGAGATCGGGGCGGTTCCTACGAGCAGTACGTC.

The sample holds a few counts of this clonotype. V and J are TRBV20-1 and TRBJ2-7, with 9 bases matching TRBD1. CDR1 and CDR2 (germline): DFQATT, SNEGSKA (reference sequence). V shed 5 bases and J 3 bases; nucleotides not matched to a gene: 11. The CDR3 is 15 amino acids. CDR3 nucleotides: TGCAGTGCTGCCTCGGGGACAGGGTCGGGCTACGAGCAGTACTTC. Translation: CSAASGTGSGYEQYF.

This clonotype has only a few counts. The chain uses TRBV27 and TRBJ2-5; D is possibly TRBD2 (6 bases). Trimming took off 6 bases at V and 3 bases at J, with 17 bases between the two ends. Germline values: CDR1 MNHEY, CDR2 SMNVEV (reference sequence). CDR3 size: 15 residues. The CDR3, as DNA: TGTGCCAGCAGCGCCCTTAGCGGAGGCGAAGAGACCCAGTACTTC. Amino acid sequence: CASSALSGGEETQYF.

This clonotype was counted a few times. As DNA, the CDR3 is TGCAGTGCTCGAAGGGGCGGGGGGAGCCTCACAGATACGCAGTATTTT. Protein sequence: CSARRGGGSLTDTQYF. V usage is TRBV20-1 and J usage is TRBJ2-3, with TRBD2 identical over 8 bases. The CDR3 runs to 16 residues. Germline trimming cut 5 bases from V and 2 bases from J; bases unmatched to any gene: 12. CDR1 and CDR2 from the germline V gene are DFQATT and SNEGSKA (reference sequence).

The rearrangement uses TRBV28 and TRBJ2-7; 10 positions match TRBD1. The junction had 9 bases not matched to a gene; V was cut back by 3 bases and J by 7 bases. Germline loops: CDR1 MDHEN, CDR2 SYDVKM. This CDR3 spans 15 amino acids. The CDR3 region has the DNA TGTGCCAGCAGTTTCCCGACCCGGACAGGGGGAGAGCAGTACTTC. Translation gives CASSFPTRTGGEQYF.

This clonotype was recorded many times. The V and J genes are TRBV29-1 and TRBJ2-2, with TRBD1 as a possible D gene (6 bases). The CDR3 loop spans 14 amino acids. V lost 3 bases to trimming and J lost 2 bases, with 10 bases between them. CDR1 and CDR2 (germline): SQVTM, ANQGSEA. The CDR3 bases are TGCAGCGTTGACGGCAGGGGTAACACCGGGGAGCTGTTTTTT. Its translation is CSVDGRGNTGELFF.

This clonotype was seen more than once but under ten times. This chain joins TRBV18 and TRBJ1-2; 9 bases match TRBD1. The CDR3 covers 11 residues. Germline CDR1 KGHSH, CDR2 LQKENI. The J segment lost 13 bases and the V segment lost 8 bases, leaving 8 bases of the junction unmatched. CDR3 sequence reads: CASGPQGARTF. CDR3 bases: TGTGCCAGCGGTCCACAGGGGGCGCGCACCTTC.

This clonotype showed up many times. The chain has TRBV27 and TRBJ1-1, with D perhaps TRBD1 (5 bases). The CDR3 is 15 residues long. The V end lost 5 bases, the J end lost 0 bases, and 13 bases lay between the germline ends. Per germline, CDR1 MNHEY and CDR2 SMNVEV (reference sequence). CDR3 loop: CASSPGARVNTEAFF. The CDR3 DNA follows: TGTGCCAGCAGTCCCGGCGCCAGGGTGAACACTGAAGCTTTCTTT.

The DNA of the CDR3 is TGCGCCAGCAGCCGAGACAGGCGGACCTACGAGCAGTACGTC. This gives the protein CASSRDRRTYEQYV. V usage is TRBV23-1 and J usage is TRBJ2-7, with D possibly being TRBD1 (6 bases). TRBV23-1 is given ORF status, its function remaining uncertain. The CDR3 totals 14 residues. The V and J ends lost 6 bases and 2 bases respectively, with 14 bases between them.

This clonotype was counted ten times or more. The chain couples TRBV12-3 or TRBV12-4 to TRBJ1-5, with unresolved D. The CDR3 covers 12 residues. V dropped 4 bases and J dropped 6 bases, with 7 bases sitting between them. This CDR3 is CASSSRGQPQHF. CDR3 nucleotide sequence: TGTGCCAGCAGTTCCCGGGGTCAGCCCCAGCATTTT.

The chain couples TRBV3-1 to TRBJ2-7; D is perhaps TRBD2 (5 bases). Germline V gene sequence: CDR1 LGHDT, CDR2 YNNKEL (reference sequence). CDR3 size: 15 residues. V was shortened by 11 bases and J by 1 base, with 21 bases between the two germline ends. Here the CDR3 DNA reads TGTGCCTCCTGCCAAGGGCGAGCGGCATCCTACGAGCAGTACGTC. Protein: CASCQGRAASYEQYV.

This clonotype was picked up a small number of times. V is TRBV12-3 or TRBV12-4 and J is TRBJ2-7, with TRBD2 identical over 8 bases. After removal of 6 bases from V and 0 bases from J, the junction contained 7 bases not matched to a gene. This CDR3 has 15 amino acids. The CDR3 sequence is CASSQISGISYEQYF. The DNA of the CDR3 is TGTGCCAGCAGCCAAATTAGCGGGATCTCCTACGAGCAGTACTTC.

This clonotype was seen only a few times. The rearrangement links TRBV20-1 to TRBJ2-7, with D possibly being TRBD1 or TRBD2 (5 bases each). Trimming pared 6 bases from V and 0 bases from J, leaving 12 bases between. Germline CDR1 is DFQATT and CDR2 is SNEGSKA (reference sequence). The CDR3 is 13 residues long. The CDR3 DNA follows: TGCAGTGCCACCGGGACGGTCTCCTACGAGCAGTACTTC. Residues: CSATGTVSYEQYF.

V is TRBV7-2 and J is TRBJ1-1; the match to TRBD1 covers 9 bases. V trimming: 4 bases; J trimming: 0 bases; junction bases outside the gene matches: 3. The CDR3 loop spans 15 amino acids. Germline CDR1 SGHTA, CDR2 FQGNSA. CDR3 bases: TGTGCCAGCAGCTCCTGGGACAGGGTGAACACTGAAGCTTTCTTT. Protein product: CASSSWDRVNTEAFF.

This clonotype appeared many times. The chain recombines TRBV5-1 with TRBJ2-1, with 14 bases fitting TRBD2. Germline V gene data show CDR1 as SGHRS and CDR2 as YFSETQ. The CDR3 length is 17 residues. V shed 5 bases and J 7 bases; nucleotides not matched to a gene: 11. The CDR3 DNA sequence: TGCGCCAGCAGTCTAGGACTAGCGGGAGGTGGGGGTAATGAGCAGTTCTTC. Translation gives CASSLGLAGGGGNEQFF. The complete variable domain, with remaining parts taken from reference TRBV5-1 and TRBJ2-1, reads KAGVTQTPRYLIKTRGQQVTLSCSPISGHRSVSWYQQTPGQGLQFLFEYFSETQRNKGNFPGRFSGRQFSNSRSEMNVSTLELGDSALYLCASSLGLAGGGGNEQFFGPGTRLTVL.